A selection of T cell receptor beta chains follows, all from one sample in a study of response to subunit inactivated influenza vaccine. TCRdb re-called the RT-PCR reads with MiXCR, one entry per CDR3 protein. The sample consists of hundreds of thousands of distinct CDR3 sequences, 14% of them appearing once. The sequencing used PBMCs from blood, collected roughly 2 weeks before vaccination. The receptors come from a man aged 45-65 years who received an inactivated influenza vaccine. The conserved cysteine and the conserved F or W are not part of the CDR3 here. D genes are given only for firm matches.

d_call	v_call	j_call	cdr3_aa
NA	TRBV20-1	TRBJ2-7	SARDRDAAYEQY
TRBD1	TRBV11-2	TRBJ2-1	ASSKGQGEIYEQF
NA	TRBV20-1	TRBJ2-4	SANDRGEYIQY
NA	TRBV14	TRBJ2-7	ASSLEINSHEQY
TRBD1	TRBV12-3/TRBV12-4	TRBJ1-5	ASRADRAEPQH
NA	TRBV7-2	TRBJ1-6	ASSLSPNSPLH
TRBD2	TRBV5-1	TRBJ2-1	ASSLVLTSWSINEQF
TRBD2	TRBV19	TRBJ2-1	ASSSSRGREQF
NA	TRBV29-1	TRBJ1-1	SALNTEAF
TRBD1	TRBV12-3/TRBV12-4	TRBJ2-5	ASSPRGTAKETQY
NA	TRBV20-1	TRBJ2-1	SASNNGNEQF
NA	TRBV5-1	TRBJ1-6	ASSSFGNNSPLH
NA	TRBV27	TRBJ2-1	ASTFSRGTVSYNEQF
NA	TRBV29-1	TRBJ2-3	SVEEGVDTQY
TRBD1	TRBV9	TRBJ2-7	ASSVGEGGAMNEQY
NA	TRBV12-3/TRBV12-4	TRBJ2-2	ASSYQGHTGELF
NA	TRBV14	TRBJ2-3	ASSQWTQTDTQY
NA	TRBV6-1	TRBJ2-1	ASSTDRSESYNEQF
TRBD1	TRBV28	TRBJ1-1	ASSPPTGWNTEAF
NA	TRBV6-2/TRBV6-3	TRBJ2-7	ASSYSIQGDEQY
NA	TRBV12-3/TRBV12-4	TRBJ2-7	ASNRDGTYEQY
NA	TRBV12-3/TRBV12-4	TRBJ1-1	ASSLGTENTEAF
TRBD1	TRBV6-1	TRBJ2-7	ATTGTVSYEQY
TRBD1	TRBV28	TRBJ1-1	ASSIRQGAEAF
TRBD1	TRBV11-2	TRBJ2-5	ASSAQGASSETQY
TRBD2	TRBV29-1	TRBJ2-3	SVGRIAGAIDTQY
NA	TRBV29-1	TRBJ2-7	SAGTQGGEQY
TRBD2	TRBV7-2	TRBJ2-4	ASSFGAGVNIQY
NA	TRBV11-2	TRBJ2-4	ASGSAGRQTLAKNIQY
TRBD2	TRBV7-2	TRBJ2-4	ASSLVAGGTRNIQY
TRBD2	TRBV15	TRBJ2-1	ATSRAGGDNEQF
TRBD2	TRBV6-1	TRBJ2-7	ATNLRTSGYEQY
NA	TRBV12-5	TRBJ2-1	ASGFDGNEQF
TRBD1	TRBV7-2	TRBJ2-3	ASSFASLGWGRGTDTQY
TRBD2	TRBV6-2/TRBV6-3	TRBJ2-7	ASSTRQRASGRAWEQY